This T cell receptor (beta chain) appears in the sequencing data of a study of siplizumab effects on memory and regulatory T cells. Remarks on this clone: What it recognizes is unknown.

Whole-study results and caveats: Roughly 75-95% of proliferating CD4+ or CD8+ clones lacked an assignable naive or memory phenotype. Naive T cells looked more diverse than memory cells, and they looked like major contributors to the alloresponse.

Produced via immunoSEQ multiplex PCR; TCRdb's table is partial and in-frame only. The table shows tens of thousands of clones, with around 78% occurring only once. Unstimulated naive, memory, effector memory and TEMRA subsets underwent sequencing in a few donor pairs. The sample was memory CD4+ T cells sorted from blood. This TCR was recovered from a human donor in good health.

The CDR3 sequence is CASSEWGQVSEKLFF. CDR3 DNA sequence: TGTGCCAGCAGTGAATGGGGACAGGTTTCTGAAAAACTGTTTTTT. The J gene is TRBJ1-4, the V gene TRBV2; 8 bases align to TRBD1. The CDR3 contains 15 residues. V shed 2 bases and J 7 bases; nucleotides not matched to a gene: 6. From germline, CDR1 is SNHLY and CDR2 FYNNEI.